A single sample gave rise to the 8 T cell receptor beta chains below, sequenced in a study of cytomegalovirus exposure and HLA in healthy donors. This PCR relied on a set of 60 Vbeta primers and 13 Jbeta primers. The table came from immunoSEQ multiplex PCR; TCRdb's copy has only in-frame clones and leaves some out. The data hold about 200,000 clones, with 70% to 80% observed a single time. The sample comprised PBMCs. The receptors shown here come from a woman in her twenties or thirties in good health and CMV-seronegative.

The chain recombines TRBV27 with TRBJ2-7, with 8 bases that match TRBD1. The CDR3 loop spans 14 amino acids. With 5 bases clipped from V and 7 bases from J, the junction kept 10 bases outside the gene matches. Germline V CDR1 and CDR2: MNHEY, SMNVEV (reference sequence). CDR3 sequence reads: CASSPGTGFWEQYF. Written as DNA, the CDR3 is TGTGCCAGCAGTCCCGGGACAGGATTTTGGGAGCAGTACTTC.

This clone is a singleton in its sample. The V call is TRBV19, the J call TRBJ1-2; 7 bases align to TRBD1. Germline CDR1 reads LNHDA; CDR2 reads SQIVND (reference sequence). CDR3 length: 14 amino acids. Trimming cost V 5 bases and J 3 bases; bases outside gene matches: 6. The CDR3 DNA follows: TGTGCCAGTAGTGAACAGGGGCGCGACTATGGCTACACCTTC. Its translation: CASSEQGRDYGYTF.

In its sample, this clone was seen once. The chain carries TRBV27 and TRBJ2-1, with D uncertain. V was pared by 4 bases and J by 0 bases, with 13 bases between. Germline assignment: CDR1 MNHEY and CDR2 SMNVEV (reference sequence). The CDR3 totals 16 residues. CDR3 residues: CASSSTYPSSYNEQFF. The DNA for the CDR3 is TGTGCCAGCAGTTCAACATACCCCAGCTCCTACAATGAGCAGTTCTTC.

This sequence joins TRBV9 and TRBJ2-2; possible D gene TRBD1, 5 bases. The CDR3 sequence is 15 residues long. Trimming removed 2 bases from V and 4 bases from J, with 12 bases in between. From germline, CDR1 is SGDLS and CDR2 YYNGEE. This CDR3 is CASSVLQGPTGELFF. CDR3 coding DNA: TGTGCCAGCAGCGTGCTCCAGGGTCCCACCGGGGAGCTGTTTTTT. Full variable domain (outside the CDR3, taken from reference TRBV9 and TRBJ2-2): DSGVTQTPKHLITATGQRVTLRCSPRSGDLSVYWYQQSLDQGLQFLIQYYNGEERAKGNILERFSAQQFPDLHSELNLSSLELGDSALYFCASSVLQGPTGELFFGEGSRLTVL.

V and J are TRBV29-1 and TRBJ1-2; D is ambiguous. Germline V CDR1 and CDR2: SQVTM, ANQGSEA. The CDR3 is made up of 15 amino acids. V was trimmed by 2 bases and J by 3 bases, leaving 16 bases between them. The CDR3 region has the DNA TGCAGCGTTGAACGGGTGGCCAGAAACCACTATGGCTACACCTTC. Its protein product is CSVERVARNHYGYTF.

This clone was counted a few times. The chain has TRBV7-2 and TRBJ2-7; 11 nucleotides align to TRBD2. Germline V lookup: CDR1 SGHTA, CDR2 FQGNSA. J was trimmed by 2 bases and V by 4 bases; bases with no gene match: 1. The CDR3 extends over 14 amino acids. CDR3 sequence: CASSYSGGAYEQYF. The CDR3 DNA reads TGTGCCAGCAGCTATAGCGGGGGGGCCTACGAGCAGTACTTC.

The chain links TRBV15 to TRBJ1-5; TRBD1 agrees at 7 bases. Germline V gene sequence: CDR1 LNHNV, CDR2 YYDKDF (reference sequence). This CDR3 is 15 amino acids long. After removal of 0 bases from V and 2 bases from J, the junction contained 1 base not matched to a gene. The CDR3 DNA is TGTGCCACCAGCAGAGAAGGGGGCGGCAATCAGCCCCAGCATTTT. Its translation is CATSREGGGNQPQHF. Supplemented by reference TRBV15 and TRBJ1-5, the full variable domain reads DAMVIQNPRYQVTQFGKPVTLSCSQTLNHNVMYWYQQKSSQAPKLLFHYYDKDFNNEADTPDNFQSRRPNTSFCFLDIRSPGLGDTAMYLCATSREGGGNQPQHFGDGTRLSIL.

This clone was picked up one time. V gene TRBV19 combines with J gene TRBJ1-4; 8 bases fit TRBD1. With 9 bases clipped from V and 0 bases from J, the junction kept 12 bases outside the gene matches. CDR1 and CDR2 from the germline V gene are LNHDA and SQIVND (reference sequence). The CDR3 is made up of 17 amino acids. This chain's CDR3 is CASADRAFRATNEKLFF. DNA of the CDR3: TGTGCCAGCGCGGACAGGGCGTTTAGGGCAACTAATGAAAAACTGTTTTTT.